This T cell receptor (beta chain) derives from a study of blood T cell repertoires in COVID-19. Overall study context: The United States, Italy and Spain were the sources of the acute and convalescent COVID-19 samples. PBMCs, B-cell-depleted T cells, or T cells provided the cDNA or gDNA that made up the material.

CDR1 and CDR2 from the germline V gene are MNHEY and SMNVEV (reference sequence). The length of the CDR3 is 16 residues. V shed 0 bases and J 3 bases; nucleotides not matched to a gene: 5. Original data processing: By means of reference gene primer amplification, nucleated cell counts were estimated. TCRdb's copy holds only in-frame clones and misses some; the assay was immunoSEQ multiplex PCR. V, J and clone size are those of that table, while D and trimming were read from the DNA. The sample records 380,000 or so clones, roughly 90% being singletons. This TCR was recovered from a man in his forties with acute or convalescent COVID-19. The chain recombines TRBV27 with TRBJ2-1, with 7 bases that match TRBD2. The sequenced sample was peripheral blood. CDR3: CASSLSAGELYNEQFF. DNA for the CDR3: TGTGCCAGCAGTTTATCGGCGGGAGAGCTCTACAATGAGCAGTTCTTC.